This T cell receptor beta chain appears in the sequencing data of a study of control samples from healthy donors and cancer patients. Trimming stripped 7 bases from V and 8 bases from J, with 14 bases between. CDR3 length equals 12 residues. This clone has a single count. TCRdb's copy holds only in-frame clones and misses some; the assay was immunoSEQ multiplex PCR. The sample lists 140,000 to 150,000 clones; 75% to 95% were seen once. The origin of this receptor is a man aged 25-45 years in good health. The sample comprised blood. This sequence joins TRBV12-3 or TRBV12-4 and TRBJ1-2, with D perhaps TRBD1 (5 bases). The CDR3 nucleotides are TGTGCCAGCACTATGACAGACCTCGGCTACACCTTC. It encodes CASTMTDLGYTF.